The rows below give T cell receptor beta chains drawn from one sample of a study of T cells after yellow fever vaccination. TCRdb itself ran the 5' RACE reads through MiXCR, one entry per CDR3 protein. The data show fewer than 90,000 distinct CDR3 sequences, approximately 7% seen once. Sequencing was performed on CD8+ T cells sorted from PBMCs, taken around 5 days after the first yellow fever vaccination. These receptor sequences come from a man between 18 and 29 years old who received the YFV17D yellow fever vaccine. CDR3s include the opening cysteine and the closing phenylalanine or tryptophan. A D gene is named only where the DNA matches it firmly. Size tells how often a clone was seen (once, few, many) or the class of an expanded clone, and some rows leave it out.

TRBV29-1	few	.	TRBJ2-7	TGCAGCGCGGAGGAATACTACGAGCAGTACTTC	CSAEEYYEQYF
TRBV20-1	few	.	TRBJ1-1	TGCAGTGCTATGGTCGGACCAGGCCTTGCCACTGAAGCTTTCTTT	CSAMVGPGLATEAFF
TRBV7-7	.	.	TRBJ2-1	TGTGCTAGCAGCTCTACCCCGGGACACTACAATGAGCAGTTCTTC	CASSSTPGHYNEQFF
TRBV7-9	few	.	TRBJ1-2	TGTGCCAGCAGCTTAGCATTGGAGTGGCTTGGCTACACCTTC	CASSLALEWLGYTF
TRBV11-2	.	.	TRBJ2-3	TGTGCCAGCAGCTTCCACGCCCAGGGATCAGATACGCAGTATTTT	CASSFHAQGSDTQYF
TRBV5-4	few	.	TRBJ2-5	TGTGCCAGCAGCTTGGCCTACAGCCAAGAGACCCAGTACTTC	CASSLAYSQETQYF
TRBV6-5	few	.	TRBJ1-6	TGTGCCAGCAGTTACCCGGGTGCTGATTCACCCCTCCACTTT	CASSYPGADSPLHF
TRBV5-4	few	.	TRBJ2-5	TGTGCCAGCAGTGATCGGGTCGGACGGGAGACCCAGTACTTC	CASSDRVGRETQYF
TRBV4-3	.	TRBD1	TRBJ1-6	TGCGCCAGCAAAATCGAGACAGGGGGAAATTCACCCCCCCACTTT	CASKIETGGNSPPHF
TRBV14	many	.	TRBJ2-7	TGTGCCAGCAGCCACATGAATACCATCTACGAGCAGTACTTC	CASSHMNTIYEQYF
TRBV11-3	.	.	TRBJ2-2	TGTGCCAGCAGCAGTTTAGCGGTGGGGAACACCGGGGAGCTGTTTTTT	CASSSLAVGNTGELFF
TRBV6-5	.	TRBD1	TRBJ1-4	TGTGCCAGCGGGCCCCTTCCCGGGACAGGCTATGCAACTAATGAAAAACTGTTTTTT	CASGPLPGTGYATNEKLFF
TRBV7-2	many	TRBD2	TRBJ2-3	TGTGCCAGCAGCTTAGTCGGGGGGGCAGATACGCAGTATTTT	CASSLVGGADTQYF
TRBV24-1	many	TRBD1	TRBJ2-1	TGTGCCACCAGTGACACCCCAGGGGGTGAGCAGTTCTTC	CATSDTPGGEQFF
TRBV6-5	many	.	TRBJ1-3	TGTGCCAGCAGGGGAGGCAGTATCTCTGGAAACACCATATATTTT	CASRGGSISGNTIYF
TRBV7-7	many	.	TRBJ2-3	TGTGCTAGCAGCTACAGGGTCGGAGATACGCAGTATTTT	CASSYRVGDTQYF
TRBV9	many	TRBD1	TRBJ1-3	TGTGCCAGCAGCGCATTAGGGGGCTTCTCTGGAAACACCATATATTTT	CASSALGGFSGNTIYF
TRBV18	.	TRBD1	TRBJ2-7	TGTGCCAGCTCTCTACGCCGGGACAGGGTCATTTACGAGCAGTACTTC	CASSLRRDRVIYEQYF
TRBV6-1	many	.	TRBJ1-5	TGTGCCAGCAGCGAACGAAGACGGGGGAATCAGCCCCAGCATTTT	CASSERRRGNQPQHF
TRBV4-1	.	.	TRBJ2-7	TGCGCCAGCAGCCAAGTCTATGGGGACTACGAGCAGTACTTC	CASSQVYGDYEQYF
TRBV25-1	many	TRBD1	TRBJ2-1	TGTGCCAGCAGTGAATATATTCGAGACAGGGGTCGGGATGAGCAGTTCTTC	CASSEYIRDRGRDEQFF
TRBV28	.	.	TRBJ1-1	TGTGCCAGCAGAGCTACAGGGATTAAGGACACTGAAGCTTTCTTT	CASRATGIKDTEAFF
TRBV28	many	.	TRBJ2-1	TGTGCCAGCAGTTCCGGGACTGCTTTCAATGAGCAGTTCTTC	CASSSGTAFNEQFF
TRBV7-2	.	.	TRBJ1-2	TGTGCCAGCAGCTTTTTGGGGGACTATGGCTACACCTTC	CASSFLGDYGYTF
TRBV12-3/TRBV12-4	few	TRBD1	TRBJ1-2	TGTGCCAGCAGTTTAAGGACAGGAGTAGATGGCTACACCTTC	CASSLRTGVDGYTF
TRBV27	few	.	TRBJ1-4	TGTGCCAGCGGCTGGGGCCCGGAAAGTGAAAAACTGTTTTTT	CASGWGPESEKLFF
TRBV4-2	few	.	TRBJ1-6	TGTGCCAGCAGCCAAGAAGAGGTCGCAGGGGAGTTGTCACCCCTCCACTTT	CASSQEEVAGELSPLHF
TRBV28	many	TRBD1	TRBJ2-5	TGTGCCAGCAGTTTTTGGGACAGGGCCCAAGAGACCCAGTACTTC	CASSFWDRAQETQYF
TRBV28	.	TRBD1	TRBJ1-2	TGTGCCAGCAGTTTCAGGGGGGGTAACTATGGCTACACCTTC	CASSFRGGNYGYTF
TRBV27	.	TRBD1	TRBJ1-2	TGTGCCAGCAGTTCCACCATTGGACAGGTGACTCATGGCTACACCTTC	CASSSTIGQVTHGYTF
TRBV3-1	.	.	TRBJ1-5	TGTGCCAGCAGCCAAGACTCAGGGATTCAGCCCCAGCATTTT	CASSQDSGIQPQHF
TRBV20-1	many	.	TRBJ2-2	TGCAGTGCTAGACTAGCTACCGGGGAGCTGTTTTTT	CSARLATGELFF
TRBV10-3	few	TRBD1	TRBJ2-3	TGTGCCATCAGTGAGGGGGACAGGGGGGACGCAGATACGCAGTATTTT	CAISEGDRGDADTQYF
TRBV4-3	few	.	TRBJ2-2	TGCGCCAGCAGCCAAGTAGTGGTTAAAACTAACACCGGGGAGCTGTTTTTT	CASSQVVVKTNTGELFF
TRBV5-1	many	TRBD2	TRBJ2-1	TGCGCCAGCAGCTTGAAAGCGGGGGGATACAATGAGCAGTTCTTC	CASSLKAGGYNEQFF
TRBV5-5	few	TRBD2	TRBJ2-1	TGTGCCAGCAGACCGAGTGGGACTAATTACAATGAGCAGTTCTTC	CASRPSGTNYNEQFF
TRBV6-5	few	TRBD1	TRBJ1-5	TGTGCCAGCAGTTTAAACAGGGGGATTACAGAACAGCCCCAGCATTTT	CASSLNRGITEQPQHF
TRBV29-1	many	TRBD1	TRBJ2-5	TGCAGCGTTGAATTCGGTAGGGGGCCGGATTCCCAAGAGACCCAGTACTTC	CSVEFGRGPDSQETQYF
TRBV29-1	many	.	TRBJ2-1	TGCAGCGTTGAAGTTCCCAATTCGGGGAATGAGCAGTTCTTC	CSVEVPNSGNEQFF
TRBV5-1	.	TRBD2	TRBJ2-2	TGCGCCAGCAGCGACGGGGGGGTCTGCGGGGAGCTGCTTTTT	CASSDGGVCGELLF
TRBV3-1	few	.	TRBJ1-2	TGTGCCAGCAGCCAAGGTTCTAACGTCTATAGCTACACCTTC	CASSQGSNVYSYTF
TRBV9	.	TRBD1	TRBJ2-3	TGTGCCAGCAGCTTCCGGGACAGAGTCACAGATACGCAGTATTTT	CASSFRDRVTDTQYF